A selection of T cell receptor beta chains follows, all from one sample in a study of cytomegalovirus exposure and HLA in healthy donors. Profiling relied on immunoSEQ multiplex PCR, and the TCRdb table lists in-frame clones only, not all of them. The data contain over 130,000 clones, about 61% of them singletons. Sequenced sample: PBMCs. The receptor source for this set is a male donor in good health and CMV-seronegative. The CDR3 runs from the conserved cysteine through the conserved F or W. A D gene is named only where the DNA matches it firmly. Clone size is shown for a subset of rows, as once, few, many or a class of expanded clone.

CDR3	DNA	D	V	length	J	size
CASSTGQEADTQYF	TGTGCCAGCAGCACGGGACAGGAGGCAGATACGCAGTATTTT	TRBD1	TRBV7-2	14	TRBJ2-3	NA
CASSPPGQVYEQYF	TGTGCCAGCAGTCCCCCGGGACAGGTCTACGAGCAGTACTTC	TRBD1	TRBV28	14	TRBJ2-7	few
CASSQEDRGIADTQYF	TGCGCCAGCAGCCAAGAGGACAGGGGGATCGCAGATACGCAGTATTTT	TRBD1	TRBV4-1	16	TRBJ2-3	NA
CASSLADLQETQYF	TGTGCCAGCAGCTTGGCCGACTTACAAGAGACCCAGTACTTC	NA	TRBV5-8	14	TRBJ2-5	NA
CASSVTGRGYGYTF	TGTGCCAGTAGTGTGACCGGACGGGGCTATGGCTACACCTTC	NA	TRBV19	14	TRBJ1-2	NA
CASSEGNPTAPVNQPQHF	TGTGCCAGCAGTGAAGGAAATCCGACAGCCCCGGTCAATCAGCCCCAGCATTTT	NA	TRBV2	18	TRBJ1-5	once
CASGSTTGFSYEQYF	TGTGCTAGTGGCTCTACGACAGGTTTTTCCTACGAGCAGTACTTC	NA	TRBV12-5	15	TRBJ2-7	NA
CASSFRAAAGGSDTQYF	TGTGCCAGCAGCTTCCGTGCGGCGGCGGGGGGTTCAGATACGCAGTATTTT	TRBD2	TRBV7-3	17	TRBJ2-3	NA
CASRSPDRDNSPLHF	TGTGCCAGCAGATCGCCCGACAGGGACAACTCACCCCTCCACTTT	TRBD1	TRBV28	15	TRBJ1-6	NA
CASSYREGVRTEAFF	TGTGCCAGCAGTTACCGGGAGGGGGTTAGAACTGAAGCTTTCTTT	NA	TRBV6-6	15	TRBJ1-1	NA
CASSPTGQGSYEQYF	TGTGCCAGCAGCCCCACGGGACAGGGTTCCTACGAGCAGTACTTC	TRBD1	TRBV6-5	15	TRBJ2-7	few
CASSLSQAGQETQYF	TGTGCCAGCAGCTTATCCCAGGCAGGGCAAGAGACCCAGTACTTC	NA	TRBV7-3	15	TRBJ2-5	NA
CASSSRGQGNSNEQFF	TGTGCTAGCAGCAGTCGAGGACAGGGGAATAGCAATGAGCAGTTCTTC	TRBD1	TRBV7-8	16	TRBJ2-1	once
CAWSSGDDTQYF	TGTGCCTGGAGTAGCGGGGACGATACGCAGTATTTT	TRBD2	TRBV30	12	TRBJ2-3	NA
CASSSSGTRNTEAFF	TGTGCCAGCAGCTCCTCGGGCACTAGGAACACTGAAGCTTTCTTT	NA	TRBV7-2	15	TRBJ1-1	NA
CASSLSLQERTYEQYF	TGTGCCAGCAGTTTAAGTTTGCAGGAAAGAACCTACGAGCAGTACTTC	NA	TRBV28	16	TRBJ2-7	NA
CASSPEGLTNEKLFF	TGTGCCAGCAGCCCGGAGGGTTTAACTAATGAAAAACTGTTTTTT	NA	TRBV5-8	15	TRBJ1-4	NA
CASSQAWTGTNTEAFF	TGTGCCAGCAGCCAAGCCTGGACAGGGACGAACACTGAAGCTTTCTTT	TRBD1	TRBV2	16	TRBJ1-1	NA
CASSQQMLPTGELFF	TGTGCCAGCAGTCAACAGATGCTCCCCACCGGGGAGCTGTTTTTT	NA	TRBV27	15	TRBJ2-2	few
CASSLRGGSNTEAFF	TGTGCCAGCAGCCTTAGGGGAGGTTCGAACACTGAAGCTTTCTTT	NA	TRBV9	15	TRBJ1-1	NA
CASSLDLLGGLETQYF	TGTGCCAGCAGCCTAGACCTTTTGGGAGGCTTAGAGACCCAGTACTTC	NA	TRBV7-9	16	TRBJ2-5	NA
CASGTPRSTEAFF	TGTGCTAGTGGTACTCCGCGGAGCACTGAAGCTTTCTTT	NA	TRBV12-5	13	TRBJ1-1	NA
CASGQGMNTEAFF	TGTGCCAGCGGACAGGGAATGAACACTGAAGCTTTCTTT	TRBD1	TRBV19	13	TRBJ1-1	NA
CASSRSSGGPDTQYF	TGTGCCAGCAGTCGTTCTAGCGGGGGGCCGGATACGCAGTATTTT	TRBD2	TRBV11-3	15	TRBJ2-3	NA
CAWAGGPYNEQFF	TGTGCCTGGGCCGGAGGGCCGTACAATGAGCAGTTCTTC	NA	TRBV30	13	TRBJ2-1	NA
CASSYDDRATDTQYF	TGTGCCAGCAGTTATGACGACAGGGCCACAGATACGCAGTATTTT	TRBD1	TRBV6-6	15	TRBJ2-3	NA
CASSQYAGADEQYF	TGTGCCAGCAGCCAATATGCAGGGGCTGACGAGCAGTACTTC	NA	TRBV16	14	TRBJ2-7	NA
CASSLGTGGNSNQPQHF	TGTGCCAGCAGCTTAGGGACAGGGGGTAATAGCAATCAGCCCCAGCATTTT	TRBD1	TRBV13	17	TRBJ1-5	few
CASSPRQGKDTEAFF	TGTGCCAGCAGCCCGCGACAGGGGAAGGACACTGAAGCTTTCTTT	TRBD1	TRBV9	15	TRBJ1-1	once
CASSLETSGARQRFF	TGTGCCAGCAGCTTAGAGACTAGCGGGGCCCGTCAGCGGTTCTTC	TRBD2	TRBV7-2	15	TRBJ2-1	NA
CASSIDGATIGGQETQYF	TGTGCCAGTAGTATAGATGGCGCGACAATAGGAGGCCAAGAGACCCAGTACTTC	NA	TRBV19	18	TRBJ2-5	NA
CASRHAYEQYF	TGTGCCAGCAGACACGCCTACGAGCAGTACTTC	NA	TRBV6-5	11	TRBJ2-7	NA
CASSQPLRGGEQFF	TGTGCCAGCAGCCAACCTTTACGGGGGGGTGAGCAGTTCTTC	TRBD2	TRBV14	14	TRBJ2-1	NA
CASSTRTGRSGNTIYF	TGTGCCAGCAGTACCCGGACAGGCCGCTCTGGAAACACCATATATTTT	TRBD1	TRBV28	16	TRBJ1-3	many
CASMYGLAGYTDTQYF	TGTGCCAGCATGTACGGACTAGCGGGGTACACAGATACGCAGTATTTT	TRBD2	TRBV7-9	16	TRBJ2-3	few
CASSATQAGQEGYTF	TGTGCCAGCAGTGCAACCCAGGCTGGACAAGAGGGCTACACCTTC	NA	TRBV6-1	15	TRBJ1-2	once
CASSLREGGNTEAFF	TGTGCCAGCAGCTTGAGGGAAGGGGGGAACACTGAAGCTTTCTTT	NA	TRBV5-4	15	TRBJ1-1	NA
CASSHSRVGDTQYF	TGTGCCAGCAGCCACTCCAGGGTGGGGGATACGCAGTATTTT	NA	TRBV11-3	14	TRBJ2-3	NA
CASSLDTGRTDTQYF	TGTGCCAGCAGTTTAGATACAGGGCGCACAGATACGCAGTATTTT	NA	TRBV27	15	TRBJ2-3	few
CAWRGSDSYQPQHF	TGTGCCTGGAGGGGATCCGACAGTTATCAGCCCCAGCATTTT	NA	TRBV30	14	TRBJ1-5	NA
CARRLAGAYNEQFF	TGTGCCAGAAGATTAGCGGGAGCCTACAATGAGCAGTTCTTC	TRBD2	TRBV2	14	TRBJ2-1	NA
CASSETRENGYPF	TGTGCCAGCAGTGAAACGAGGGAAAATGGCTACCCCTTC	NA	TRBV2	13	TRBJ1-2	NA
CASSPHYEQYF	TGTGCCAGCTCACCTCACTACGAGCAGTACTTC	NA	TRBV18	11	TRBJ2-7	NA
CASRDRGRGNEKLFF	TGTGCCAGCAGAGACAGGGGGAGGGGAAATGAAAAACTGTTTTTT	TRBD1	TRBV6-1	15	TRBJ1-4	NA
CASSFAADTPYEQYF	TGCGCCAGCAGCTTCGCTGCGGACACCCCCTACGAGCAGTACTTC	NA	TRBV5-1	15	TRBJ2-7	NA
CASSFGQSSPLHF	TGTGCCAGCAGCTTTGGACAGTCGTCACCCCTCCACTTT	NA	TRBV7-8	13	TRBJ1-6	NA
CASSPNRTPQVNQPQHF	TGTGCCAGCAGCCCTAACCGGACACCCCAGGTAAATCAGCCCCAGCATTTT	NA	TRBV5-4	17	TRBJ1-5	NA
CSVPLPAWGQGANTEAFF	TGCAGCGTTCCACTTCCCGCCTGGGGACAGGGCGCGAACACTGAAGCTTTCTTT	TRBD1	TRBV29-1	18	TRBJ1-1	NA
CASSTRDRGSYEQYF	TGTGCCAGCAGTACCCGGGACAGAGGCTCCTACGAGCAGTACTTC	TRBD1	TRBV6-5	15	TRBJ2-7	NA
CASRWAGGSNTQYF	TGCGCCAGCAGATGGGCAGGGGGCTCAAATACGCAGTATTTT	TRBD1	TRBV5-1	14	TRBJ2-3	NA
CASRARQGASGFNTGELFF	TGTGCCAGCAGGGCCAGACAGGGGGCTAGCGGGTTTAACACCGGGGAGCTGTTTTTT	TRBD1	TRBV28	19	TRBJ2-2	NA
CASSVVRTGAGANVLTF	TGTGCCAGCAGCGTAGTCCGGACAGGGGCTGGGGCCAACGTCCTGACTTTC	TRBD1	TRBV9	17	TRBJ2-6	NA
CASSESTGASYEQYF	TGTGCCAGCAGCGAATCGACAGGGGCCAGCTACGAGCAGTACTTC	TRBD1	TRBV9	15	TRBJ2-7	NA
CTSSQDRGPGANVLTF	TGCACCAGCAGCCAGGACAGGGGACCTGGGGCCAACGTCCTGACTTTC	NA	TRBV1	16	TRBJ2-6	NA
CASSLGPSEQYF	TGTGCCAGCAGCTTAGGTCCCAGCGAGCAGTACTTC	NA	TRBV7-2	12	TRBJ2-7	NA
CSTLNTEAFF	TGCAGCACTTTGAACACTGAAGCTTTCTTT	NA	TRBV29-1	10	TRBJ1-1	NA
CSVATGRGGYTF	TGCAGCGTTGCTACGGGCAGGGGAGGCTACACCTTC	NA	TRBV29-1	12	TRBJ1-2	NA